The TCR beta chain described here comes from a study of CD8+ T cells in alopecia areata. About the study: Treated patients swallowed 5 to 10 mg of oral tofacitinib twice daily.

Treatment defined: oral pan-JAK inhibitor, 5-10 mg twice daily. V gave up 4 bases and J gave up 4 bases; unmatched junction bases: 8. Germline CDR1 SQVTM, CDR2 ANQGSEA. The CDR3 covers 15 residues. Study-level findings and limits: Lesional scalp, especially alopecia totalis/universalis, showed higher clonality than normal scalp.

In each case, RNA was isolated and then reverse transcribed into cDNA as the sequencing template. Assay: immunoSEQ multiplex PCR; the TCRdb copy retains only in-frame clones and omits some. The sample comprises over 200,000 clones, roughly 64% of which are singletons, and roughly 4.2% rests with the top ten. This clone was counted only a few times. Its antigen is not known. The source was CD4+ T cells sorted from blood, collected at week 4, from a patient treated with tofacitinib. The sequence derives from a human donor with alopecia areata. V and J are TRBV29-1 and TRBJ2-2; 8 positions agree with TRBD1. This chain's CDR3 is CSVGRRDRFTGELFF. CDR3 coding DNA: TGCAGCGTTGGTAGGAGGGACAGGTTCACCGGGGAGCTGTTTTTT.